Presented here are 14 T cell receptor beta chains from one specimen sequenced in a study of identical twins. TCRdb recomputed calls from the 5' RACE reads with MiXCR, one row per CDR3 protein. The sample records about 460,000 distinct CDR3 sequences, about 14% being singletons. These data are also associated with another study on yellow fever vaccine responses in identical twins.

The sequencing sample was made of CD4+ T cells sorted from blood. Receptors were obtained from a woman aged 18-29 years in good health.

The sample holds many counts of this clonotype. The chain couples TRBV6-1 to TRBJ2-6; perhaps TRBD1 as D (6 bases). V was cut by 5 bases and J by 2 bases, with 10 bases left in between. CDR1 MNHNS and CDR2 SASEGT come from the germline V gene. The CDR3 is 15 amino acids. The CDR3 region is CASSQQGAGANVLTF. CDR3 sequence (DNA): TGTGCCAGCAGTCAACAGGGTGCTGGGGCCAACGTCCTGACTTTC.

The chain links TRBV5-5 to TRBJ1-1; no clear D. Trimming cost V 2 bases and J 2 bases, with 16 bases left between them. The V gene's germline CDR1 is SGHKS and CDR2 YYEKEE (reference sequence). The CDR3 loop spans 16 amino acids. DNA for the CDR3: TGTGCCAGCAGCTTACAACCTTTGACTATAAACACTGAAGCTTTCTTT. It codes for CASSLQPLTINTEAFF.

CDR3 nucleotide sequence: TGTGCAACAGCAGCCAGGACAGTCAACTATGGCTACACCTTC. This codes for CATAARTVNYGYTF. The chain has TRBV5-4 and TRBJ1-2, with D maybe TRBD1 (6 bases). The CDR3 is made up of 14 amino acids. Germline lookup yields CDR1 SGHNT and CDR2 YYREEE (reference sequence).

This clonotype was seen a handful of times. The J gene is TRBJ2-7, the V gene TRBV10-3; D tentatively fits TRBD1 or TRBD2 (5 bases each). Trimming removed 8 bases from V and 1 base from J, with 9 bases in between. Germline loops: CDR1 ENHRY, CDR2 SYGVKD. The CDR3 is 12 residues long. This CDR3 reads CAIAGGSYEQYF. In DNA form, the CDR3 reads TGTGCCATCGCTGGGGGATCCTACGAGCAGTACTTC.

This chain connects TRBV20-1 to TRBJ2-3; TRBD2 agrees at 12 bases. Germline-derived CDR1 and CDR2 are DFQATT and SNEGSKA (reference sequence). This CDR3 comprises 17 residues. After removal of 3 bases from V and 2 bases from J, the junction contained 9 bases not matched to a gene. CDR3 bases: TGCAGTGCTAGGTCTGACGGACTAGCGGGGCTCACAGATACGCAGTATTTT. This sequence encodes CSARSDGLAGLTDTQYF.

The sample holds many counts of this clonotype. The CDR3 loop reads CSAIGKLEAFF. CDR3 coding DNA: TGCAGTGCAATTGGGAAATTAGAAGCTTTCTTT. The J gene is TRBJ1-1, the V gene TRBV20-1, with D unclear. CDR3 size: 11 residues. V was shortened by 6 bases and J by 8 bases, with 13 bases between the two germline ends. CDR1 is DFQATT, CDR2 SNEGSKA, per germline (reference sequence).

The sample holds a few counts of this clonotype. The V and J genes are TRBV29-1 and TRBJ2-7; D is perhaps TRBD1 or TRBD2 (5 bases each). The germline V gene has CDR1 SQVTM and CDR2 ANQGSEA. The CDR3 runs to 15 residues. The ends were cut back, 2 bases at V and 2 bases at J, with 16 bases in the middle. The CDR3 sequence is CSVEKGLGGPYEQYF. The CDR3 DNA follows: TGCAGCGTTGAAAAGGGCCTTGGGGGACCCTACGAGCAGTACTTC.

This clonotype turned up a few times. Compared with germline, one end of the junction differs, possibly owing to a read error. V is TRBV29-1 and J is TRBJ2-7; tentative D call: TRBD1 (5 bases). This CDR3 spans 9 amino acids. Germline V lookup: CDR1 SQVTM, CDR2 ANQGSEA. CDR3 coding DNA: TGCAGCGTTGAGCCAGGGAAGGACTTC. Protein sequence: CSVEPGKDF.

The CDR3 sequence is CASSYHSRGQFF. The CDR3 DNA sequence: TGTGCCAGCAGTTACCACTCCCGGGGGCAGTTCTTC. The V and J genes are TRBV6-2 or TRBV6-3 and TRBJ2-1; tentative D call: TRBD2 (5 bases). V was cut by 2 bases and J by 12 bases, with 11 bases left in between. This CDR3 contains 12 residues. Germline V gene data show CDR1 as MNHEY and CDR2 as SVGEGT.

This clonotype appeared a few times. Written as DNA, the CDR3 is TGTGCCATCAGTCAAGCGGGAGACTCCACAGATACGCAGTATTTT. Translation: CAISQAGDSTDTQYF. The chain recombines TRBV10-3 with TRBJ2-3; 8 bases are a match to TRBD2. Germline-derived CDR1 and CDR2 are ENHRY and SYGVKD. This CDR3 region has 15 residues. J gave up 2 bases and V 5 bases, and 6 bases lay outside the gene matches.

The chain links TRBV12-3 or TRBV12-4 to TRBJ2-1, with D perhaps matching TRBD2 (6 bases). This CDR3 has 15 amino acids. Trimming took off 4 bases at V and 4 bases at J, with 14 bases between the two ends. As DNA, the CDR3 is TGTGCCAGCAGTTCGTACTCCGGACTATACAATGAGCAGTTCTTC. Its translation: CASSSYSGLYNEQFF.

This clonotype showed up just a few times. The CDR3 coding sequence is TGCAGTGCTAGGACGGAAGGGTTGGGGGTCTACAATGAGCAGTTCTTC. Amino acids: CSARTEGLGVYNEQFF. The J gene is TRBJ2-1, the V gene TRBV20-1; D possibly uses TRBD1 or TRBD2 (5 bases each). In germline, CDR1 is DFQATT, CDR2 SNEGSKA (reference sequence). V dropped 3 bases and J dropped 3 bases, with 18 bases sitting between them. The CDR3 is made up of 16 amino acids.

This chain joins TRBV3-1 and TRBJ2-1; possibly TRBD2 for D (6 bases). The V gene's germline CDR1 is LGHDT and CDR2 YNNKEL (reference sequence). The CDR3 is 13 residues long. The V end was cut by 3 bases, the J end by 8 bases, with 11 bases between. CDR3 sequence reads: CASSHGSGHEQFF. The CDR3 nucleotides are TGTGCCAGCAGCCATGGTAGCGGTCATGAGCAGTTCTTC.

This clonotype showed up many times. A read error may account for a junction end that differs from germline. This rearrangement joins TRBV7-7 to TRBJ2-1, with D possibly matching TRBD2 (5 bases). There are 13 residues in the CDR3. Per germline, CDR1 SSHAT and CDR2 FNYEAQ (reference sequence). As DNA, the CDR3 is TGTGCTAGCAGCTTTAATAGCGTGAATGAGCAGTTCTTC. It yields the protein CASSFNSVNEQFF. The complete variable domain, with remaining parts taken from reference TRBV7-7 and TRBJ2-1, reads GAGVSQSPRYKVTKRGQDVTLRCDPISSHATLYWYQQALGQGPEFLTYFNYEAQPDKSGLPSDRFSAERPEGSISTLTIQRTEQRDSAMYRCASSFNSVNEQFFGPGTRLTVL.